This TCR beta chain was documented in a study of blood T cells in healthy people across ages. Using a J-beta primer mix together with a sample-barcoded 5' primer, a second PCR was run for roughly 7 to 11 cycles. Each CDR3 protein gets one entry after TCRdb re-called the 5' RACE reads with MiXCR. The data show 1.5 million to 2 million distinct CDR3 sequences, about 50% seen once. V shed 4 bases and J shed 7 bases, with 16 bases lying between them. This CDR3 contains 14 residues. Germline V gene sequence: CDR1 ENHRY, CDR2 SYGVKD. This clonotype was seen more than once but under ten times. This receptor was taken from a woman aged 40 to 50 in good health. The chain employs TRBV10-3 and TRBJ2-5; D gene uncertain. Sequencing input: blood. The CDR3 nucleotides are TGTGCCATCAGTGTGGCGCCACACTTCGGGACCCAGTACTTC. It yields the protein CAISVAPHFGTQYF.